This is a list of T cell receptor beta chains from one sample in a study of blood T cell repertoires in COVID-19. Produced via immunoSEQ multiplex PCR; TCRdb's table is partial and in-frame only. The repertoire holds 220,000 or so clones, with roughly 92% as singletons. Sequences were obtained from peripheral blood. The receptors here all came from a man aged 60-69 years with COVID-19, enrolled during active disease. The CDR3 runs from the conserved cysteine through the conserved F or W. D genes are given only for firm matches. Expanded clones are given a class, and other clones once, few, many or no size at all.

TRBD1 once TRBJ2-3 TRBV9 CASSVDGQGADTQYF TGTGCCAGCAGCGTAGACGGACAGGGGGCAGATACGCAGTATTTT
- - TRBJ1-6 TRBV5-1 CASSTGQSFSPLHF TGCGCCAGCAGCACCGGACAGAGTTTTTCACCCCTCCACTTT
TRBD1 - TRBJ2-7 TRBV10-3 CAISEGGPRGTYEQYF TGTGCCATCAGTGAAGGGGGCCCTAGGGGAACTTACGAGCAGTACTTC
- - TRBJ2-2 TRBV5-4 CASSLQGRDTGELFF TGTGCCAGCAGCTTGCAGGGGAGGGACACCGGGGAGCTGTTTTTT
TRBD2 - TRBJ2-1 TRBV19 CASSIEGGLAGGPNEQFF TGTGCCAGTAGTATAGAAGGAGGGCTAGCGGGGGGGCCCAATGAGCAGTTCTTC
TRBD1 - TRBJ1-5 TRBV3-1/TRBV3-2 CASSLTGTANQPQHF TGTGCCAGCAGCCTAACCGGGACAGCTAATCAGCCCCAGCATTTT
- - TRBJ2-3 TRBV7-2 CASSSSRTFAPNTQYF -
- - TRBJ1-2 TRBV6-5 CASSQGNYGYTF TGTGCCAGCAGTCAGGGGAACTATGGCTACACCTTC
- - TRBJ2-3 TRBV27 CASSPNTDTQYF TGTGCCAGCAGTCCTAACACAGATACGCAGTATTTT
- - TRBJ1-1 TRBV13 CASSLVSYTEAFF TGTGCCAGCAGCTTAGTCTCTTACACTGAAGCTTTCTTT
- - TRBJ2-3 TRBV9 CASSARDFYTQYF TGTGCCAGCAGCGCTAGGGACTTCTATACGCAGTATTTT
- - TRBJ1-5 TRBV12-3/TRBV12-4 CASRGISNQPQHF TGTGCCAGCAGGGGCATTAGCAATCAGCCCCAGCATTTT
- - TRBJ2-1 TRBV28 CASSLRMGRSYNEQFF TGTGCCAGCAGTTTGCGAATGGGGAGATCCTACAATGAGCAGTTCTTC
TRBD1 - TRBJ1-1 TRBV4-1 CASSQGDRGRTGEAFF TGCGCCAGCAGCCAAGGGGACAGGGGGCGAACAGGTGAAGCTTTCTTT
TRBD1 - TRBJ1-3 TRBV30 CACHRGRENTIYF TGTGCCTGCCACAGGGGGCGCGAAAACACCATATATTTT
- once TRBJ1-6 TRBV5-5 CASSLDGGFMALHF TGTGCCAGCAGCTTGGATGGTGGCTTTATGGCCCTCCACTTT
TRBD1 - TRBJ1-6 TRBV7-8 CASSETGTVYNSPLHF TGTGCCAGCAGCGAAACCGGGACAGTATATAATTCACCCCTCCACTTT
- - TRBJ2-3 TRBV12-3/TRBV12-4 CASSYGDTQYF TGTGCCAGCAGTTACGGGGATACGCAGTATTTT
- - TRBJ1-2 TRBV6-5 CASSWGDSGRGYTF TGTGCCAGCAGTTGGGGAGACAGCGGGAGGGGCTACACCTTC
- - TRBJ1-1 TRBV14 CASSQAWGGAEAFF TGTGCCAGCAGCCAAGCGTGGGGGGGGGCTGAAGCTTTCTTT
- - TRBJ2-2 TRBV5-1 CASSLAGGPVSDTGELFF TGCGCCAGCAGCTTGGCGGGGGGCCCCGTGTCGGACACCGGGGAGCTGTTTTTT
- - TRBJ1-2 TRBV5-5 CASSLDLVNYGYTF TGTGCCAGCAGCTTGGATCTAGTCAACTATGGCTACACCTTC
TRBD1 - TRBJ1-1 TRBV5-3 CARSLGTQGEETEAFF TGTGCCAGAAGCTTGGGGACCCAGGGGGAAGAGACTGAAGCTTTCTTT
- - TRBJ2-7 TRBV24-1 CATSDADRPSYEQYF TGTGCCACCAGTGATGCAGACAGGCCCTCCTACGAGCAGTACTTC
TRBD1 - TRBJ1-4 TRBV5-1 CASVLQGASNEKLFF TGCGCCAGCGTCCTTCAGGGGGCGTCTAATGAAAAACTGTTTTTT
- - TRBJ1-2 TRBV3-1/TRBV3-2 CASSQDRLGPYGYTF TGTGCCAGCAGCCAAGATCGGTTGGGGCCCTATGGCTACACCTTC
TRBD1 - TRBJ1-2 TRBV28 CASSLGTGAGYGYTF TGTGCCAGCAGTTTGGGGACAGGTGCGGGCTATGGCTACACCTTC
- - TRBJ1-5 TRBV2 CASSGAGSNQPQHF TGTGCCAGCAGTGGGGCAGGGAGCAATCAGCCCCAGCATTTT
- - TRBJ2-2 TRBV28 CASSHHLGAGSGELFF TGTGCCAGCAGCCACCATCTGGGGGCGGGCTCCGGGGAGCTGTTTTTT
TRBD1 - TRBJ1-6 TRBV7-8 CASSRGQGSPLHF TGTGCCAGCAGCCGGGGACAGGGTTCACCCCTCCACTTT
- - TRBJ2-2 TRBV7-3 CASSLEGGNTGELFF TGTGCCAGCAGCTTAGAGGGAGGGAACACCGGGGAGCTGTTTTTT
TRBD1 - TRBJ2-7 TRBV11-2 CASSSRGQGGYEQYF TGTGCCAGCAGCAGCCGTGGACAGGGTGGCTACGAGCAGTACTTC
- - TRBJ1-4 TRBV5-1 CASSRQTAGNEKLFF TGCGCCAGCAGCCGCCAGACAGCGGGAAATGAAAAACTGTTTTTT
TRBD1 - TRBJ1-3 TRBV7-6 CASSLEGRGRGNTIYF TGTGCCAGCAGCTTAGAGGGCAGGGGGCGAGGAAACACCATATATTTT
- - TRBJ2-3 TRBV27 CASSLLGSEWGRDTQYF TGTGCCAGCAGCTTGCTTGGTAGCGAGTGGGGAAGGGATACGCAGTATTTT
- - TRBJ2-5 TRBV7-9 CASSLNRKETQYF TGTGCCAGCAGCTTAAACAGGAAAGAGACCCAGTACTTC
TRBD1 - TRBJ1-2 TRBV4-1 CASSQAGTGSNYGYTF TGCGCCAGCAGCCAAGCCGGGACAGGGTCGAACTATGGCTACACCTTC
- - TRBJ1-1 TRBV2 CASIVTVNTEAFF TGTGCCAGCATTGTGACAGTTAACACTGAAGCTTTCTTT
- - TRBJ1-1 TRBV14 CASSQDRVRAFF TGTGCCAGCAGCCAAGACAGGGTAAGAGCTTTCTTT
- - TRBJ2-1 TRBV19 CASSSLYYANSSYNEQFF TGTGCCAGTAGCTCCTTATACTACGCGAATAGCTCCTACAATGAGCAGTTCTTC
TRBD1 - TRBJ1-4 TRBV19 CASRRGRGHEKLFF TGTGCCAGTAGGAGGGGAAGGGGGCATGAAAAACTGTTTTTT
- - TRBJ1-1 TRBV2 CASSLAYSAFF TGTGCCAGCTCACTCGCCTACTCAGCTTTCTTT
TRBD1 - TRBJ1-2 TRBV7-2 CASSSSDRGGYTF TGTGCCAGCAGCTCTTCGGACAGGGGAGGCTACACCTTC
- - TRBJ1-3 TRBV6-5 CASSYSKGGDGNTIYF TGTGCCAGCAGTTACTCGAAAGGGGGTGATGGAAACACCATATATTTT
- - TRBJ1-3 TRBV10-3 CAISERREGNTIYF TGTGCCATCAGTGAGCGCAGGGAAGGAAACACCATATATTTT
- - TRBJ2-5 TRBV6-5 CATGTTMVRQETQYF TGTGCCACGGGGACAACGATGGTACGACAAGAGACCCAGTACTTC
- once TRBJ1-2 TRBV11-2 CASSQQLTGSGGYTF TGTGCCAGCAGCCAACAACTTACAGGGTCGGGTGGCTACACCTTC
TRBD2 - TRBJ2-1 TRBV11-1 CASSLAGGSEQFF TGTGCCAGCTCTCTAGCGGGGGGGTCTGAGCAGTTCTTC
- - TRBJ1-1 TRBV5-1 CASSLEALTEAFF TGCGCCAGCAGCTTGGAAGCCCTCACTGAAGCTTTCTTT
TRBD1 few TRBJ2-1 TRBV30 CAWSVRGGRRNEQFF TGTGCCTGGAGTGTACGAGGGGGCCGGCGCAATGAGCAGTTCTTC
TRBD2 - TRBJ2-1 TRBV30 CAWWPSAGGPYNEQFF TGTGCCTGGTGGCCTAGTGCGGGGGGGCCGTACAATGAGCAGTTCTTC
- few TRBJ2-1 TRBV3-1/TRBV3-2 CASSQDVSPNEQFF TGTGCCAGCAGCCAAGATGTCTCCCCCAATGAGCAGTTCTTC
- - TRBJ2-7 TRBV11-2 CASSPKYEQYF TGTGCCAGCAGCCCTAAGTACGAGCAGTACTTC
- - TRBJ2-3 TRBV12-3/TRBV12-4 CASTLSSTDTQYF TGTGCCAGCACTCTGTCTAGCACAGATACGCAGTATTTT
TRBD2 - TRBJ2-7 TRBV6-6 CASSPLSGTTSNEQYF TGTGCCAGCAGTCCCCTTAGCGGGACGACTTCCAACGAGCAGTACTTC